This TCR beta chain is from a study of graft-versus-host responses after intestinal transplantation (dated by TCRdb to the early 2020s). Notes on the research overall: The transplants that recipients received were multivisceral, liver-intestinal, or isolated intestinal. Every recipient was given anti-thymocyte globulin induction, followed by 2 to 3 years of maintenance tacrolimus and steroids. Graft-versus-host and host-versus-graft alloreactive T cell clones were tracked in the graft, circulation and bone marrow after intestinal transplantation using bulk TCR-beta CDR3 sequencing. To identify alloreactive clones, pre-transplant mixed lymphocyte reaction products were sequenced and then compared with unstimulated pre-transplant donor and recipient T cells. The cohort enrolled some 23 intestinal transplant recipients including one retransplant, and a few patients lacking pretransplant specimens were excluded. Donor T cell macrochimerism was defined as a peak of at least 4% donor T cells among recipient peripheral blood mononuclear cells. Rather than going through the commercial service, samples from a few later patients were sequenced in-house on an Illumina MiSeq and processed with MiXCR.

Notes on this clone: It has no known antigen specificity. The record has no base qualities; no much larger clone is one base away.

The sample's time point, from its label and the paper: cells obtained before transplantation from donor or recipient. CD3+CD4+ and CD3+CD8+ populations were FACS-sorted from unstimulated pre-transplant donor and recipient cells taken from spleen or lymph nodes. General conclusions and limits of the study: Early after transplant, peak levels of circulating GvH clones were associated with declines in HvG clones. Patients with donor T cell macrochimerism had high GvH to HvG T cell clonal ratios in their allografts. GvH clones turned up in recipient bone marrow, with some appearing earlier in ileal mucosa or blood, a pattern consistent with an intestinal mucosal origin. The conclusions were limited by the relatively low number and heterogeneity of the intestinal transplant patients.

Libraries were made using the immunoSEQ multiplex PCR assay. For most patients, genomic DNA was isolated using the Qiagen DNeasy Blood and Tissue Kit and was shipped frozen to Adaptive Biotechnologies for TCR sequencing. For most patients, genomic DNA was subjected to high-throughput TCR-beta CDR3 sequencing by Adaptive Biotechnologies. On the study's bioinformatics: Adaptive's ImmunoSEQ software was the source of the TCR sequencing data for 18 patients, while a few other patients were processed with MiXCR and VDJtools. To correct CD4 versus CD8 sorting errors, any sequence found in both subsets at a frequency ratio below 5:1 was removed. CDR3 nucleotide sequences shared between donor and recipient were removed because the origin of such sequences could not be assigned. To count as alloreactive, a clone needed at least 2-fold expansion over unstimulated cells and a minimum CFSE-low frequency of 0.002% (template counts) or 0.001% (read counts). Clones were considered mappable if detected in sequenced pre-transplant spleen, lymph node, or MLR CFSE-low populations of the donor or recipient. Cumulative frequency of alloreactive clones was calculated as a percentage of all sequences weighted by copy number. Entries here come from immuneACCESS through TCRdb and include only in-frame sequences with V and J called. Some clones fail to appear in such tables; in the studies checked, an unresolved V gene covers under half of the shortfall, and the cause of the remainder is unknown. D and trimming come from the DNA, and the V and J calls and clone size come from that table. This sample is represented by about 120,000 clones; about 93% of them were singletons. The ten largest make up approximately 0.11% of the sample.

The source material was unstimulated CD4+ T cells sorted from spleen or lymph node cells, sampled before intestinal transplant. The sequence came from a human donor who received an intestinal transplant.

The CDR3 corresponds to CASSKGQSSYEQYF. The nucleotide sequence reads as follows: TGTGCCAGCAGCAAGGGACAGAGCTCCTACGAGCAGTACTTC. The rearrangement combines TRBV7-2 with TRBJ2-7; 7 bases in between match TRBD1. In the germline V gene, CDR1 corresponds to SGHTA and CDR2 to FQGNSA. Including the terminal cysteine and phenylalanine, the CDR3 comprises 14 residues. The retained sequence is limited to the CDR3, 42 bases, with the frame set at the first base. At the junction V is shortened by 5 bases and J by 0 bases; bases outside the gene matches: 4.